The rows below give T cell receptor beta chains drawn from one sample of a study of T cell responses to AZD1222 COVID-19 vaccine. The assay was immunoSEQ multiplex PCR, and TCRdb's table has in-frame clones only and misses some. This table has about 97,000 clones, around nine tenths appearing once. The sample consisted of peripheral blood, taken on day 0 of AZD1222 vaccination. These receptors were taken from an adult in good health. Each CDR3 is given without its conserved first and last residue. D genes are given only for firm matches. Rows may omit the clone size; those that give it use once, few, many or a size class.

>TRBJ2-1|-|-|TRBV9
ASSSRGADNEQF
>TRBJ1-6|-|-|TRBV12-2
ASRESSYNSPLH
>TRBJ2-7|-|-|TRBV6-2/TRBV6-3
ASSASGNSDEQY
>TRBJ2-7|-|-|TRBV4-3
ASSQEPEPYEQY
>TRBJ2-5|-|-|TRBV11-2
ASSQRTIETQY
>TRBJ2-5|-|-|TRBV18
ASSPPGETQY
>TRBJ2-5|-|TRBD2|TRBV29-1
SANGPGGETQY
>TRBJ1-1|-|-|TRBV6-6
ASRNLEGYTEAF
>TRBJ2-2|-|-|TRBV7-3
ASSLSGTGELF
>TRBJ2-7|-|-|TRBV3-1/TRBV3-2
ASSQSHVTATYEQY
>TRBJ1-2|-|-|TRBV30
AWSSGVGYT
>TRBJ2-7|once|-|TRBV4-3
ASSQDVGRAVW
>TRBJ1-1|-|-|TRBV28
ASSPHSQGNTEAF
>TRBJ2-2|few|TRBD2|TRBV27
ASKLAGVGMGTGELF
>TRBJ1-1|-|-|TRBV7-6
ASSGRVGVVEAF
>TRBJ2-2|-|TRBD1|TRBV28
ASSLYRTGGTGELF
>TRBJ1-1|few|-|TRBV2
ASSETRSEAF
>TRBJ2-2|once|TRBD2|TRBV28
ASTLGGLGGPGELF
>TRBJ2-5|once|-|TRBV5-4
ASSFSGEETQY
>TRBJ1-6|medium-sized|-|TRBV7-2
ASSLRGQDNSPLH
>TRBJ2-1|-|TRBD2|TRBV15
ATSRGGAGAVREQF
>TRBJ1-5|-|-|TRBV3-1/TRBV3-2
ASSQMVSQPQH
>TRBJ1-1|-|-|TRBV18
ASSPPNGQMNTEAF
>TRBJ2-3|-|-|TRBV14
ASSQARVSTDTQY
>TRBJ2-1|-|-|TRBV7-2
ASKGAGYNEQF
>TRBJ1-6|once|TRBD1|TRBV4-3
ASSREDRYNSPLH
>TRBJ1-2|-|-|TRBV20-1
SVRGNSPP
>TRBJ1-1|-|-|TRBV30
AWSVGPRGNTEAF
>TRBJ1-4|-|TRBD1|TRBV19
ASSNRDRAPEGEKLF
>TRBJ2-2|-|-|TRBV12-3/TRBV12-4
ASSWTATGELF
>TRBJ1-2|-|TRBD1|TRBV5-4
ASSWTGVLSGYT
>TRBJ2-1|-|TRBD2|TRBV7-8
ASSFRRTSGIDEQF
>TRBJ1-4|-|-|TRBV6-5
ASSTTATNEKLF
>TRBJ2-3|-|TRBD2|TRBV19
ATTTSGRNTDTQY
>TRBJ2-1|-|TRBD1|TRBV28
ASSLFGQGQF